The sequence of this T cell receptor beta chain was determined in a study of OX40 agonist ivuxolimab in advanced cancers. Study results and limitations: Those patients achieving a partial response at 0.1-3.0 mg/kg showed among the lowest clonal expansion.

The protocol was immunoSEQ multiplex PCR, while the TCRdb copy is restricted to in-frame clones and leaves out a portion. The table includes some 70,000 clones, roughly 90% detected once. Concerning this clone: Its matching antigen is unknown.

This sequence was found in an adult with an advanced solid tumor such as melanoma, head and neck, liver or kidney cancer. The specimen comprised CD4+ or CD8+ T cells sorted from blood, sampled in a trial of the OX40 agonist ivuxolimab.

The DNA of the CDR3 is TGTGCCAGCAGCCCAGAGGTACAGACCTACGAGCAGTACTTC. Encoded protein: CASSPEVQTYEQYF. The chain uses TRBV7-2 and TRBJ2-7; D call uncertain. This CDR3 has 14 amino acids. V was clipped by 5 bases and J by 2 bases, with 13 bases between them. CDR1 is SGHTA and CDR2 is FQGNSA in the germline V gene.